The TCR beta chain described here comes from a study of cytomegalovirus exposure and HLA in healthy donors. Study outcomes and limitations: The likely explanation for a cluster of highly shared sequence variants was sequencing artifact. Cytomegalovirus-associated status was assigned to roughly 160 TCR beta chains. Immune exposure information comprised only CMV serostatus.

Healthy people donating bone marrow made up the donors. A remark on this clone: Antigen: not known.

The PCR was carried out with 60 Vbeta primers and 13 Jbeta primers. Clones were read by immunoSEQ multiplex PCR, and TCRdb kept only the in-frame ones, dropping some. This repertoire shows roughly 100,000 clones, roughly 80% found once; its top ten account for roughly 2.5%. This receptor was taken from a man aged 40-50 years in good health and CMV-seronegative. Sequencing was performed on PBMCs.

The CDR3 loop reads CASSLIGGASSPLHF. The CDR3 bases are TGTGCCAGCAGCTTAATAGGGGGGGCGAGTTCACCCCTCCACTTT. The J gene is TRBJ1-6, the V gene TRBV11-2; maybe TRBD1 (6 bases). Germline V CDR1 and CDR2: SGHAT, FQNNGV. Trimming shortened V by 2 bases and J by 9 bases, and 14 bases separated the two germline ends. This CDR3 spans 15 amino acids.